The source of this T cell receptor (beta chain) is a study of blood T cell repertoires in COVID-19. As for the study in general: Sites in the United States, Italy and Spain provided acute and convalescent COVID-19 samples.

The CDR3 consists of 14 residues. The V and J ends lost 0 bases and 10 bases respectively, with 15 bases between them. CDR1 is MNHEY, CDR2 SMNVEV, per germline (reference sequence). TCRdb's copy holds only in-frame clones and misses some; the assay was immunoSEQ multiplex PCR. The sample shows fewer than 300,000 clones, over 75% of them seen only once. This clone was recorded a few times. What the recovered Cohort 3 donors had was two negative PCRs, clearance, or symptom resolution. This sequence joins TRBV27 and TRBJ1-1; D uncertain. What was sequenced was PBMCs or T cells enriched from blood (not recorded which). The clonotype originates from a woman under 40 who had recovered from COVID-19. The CDR3 loop is CASSLSFGVLAAFF. CDR3 DNA: TGTGCCAGCAGTTTATCCTTCGGGGTTCTCGCAGCTTTCTTT.